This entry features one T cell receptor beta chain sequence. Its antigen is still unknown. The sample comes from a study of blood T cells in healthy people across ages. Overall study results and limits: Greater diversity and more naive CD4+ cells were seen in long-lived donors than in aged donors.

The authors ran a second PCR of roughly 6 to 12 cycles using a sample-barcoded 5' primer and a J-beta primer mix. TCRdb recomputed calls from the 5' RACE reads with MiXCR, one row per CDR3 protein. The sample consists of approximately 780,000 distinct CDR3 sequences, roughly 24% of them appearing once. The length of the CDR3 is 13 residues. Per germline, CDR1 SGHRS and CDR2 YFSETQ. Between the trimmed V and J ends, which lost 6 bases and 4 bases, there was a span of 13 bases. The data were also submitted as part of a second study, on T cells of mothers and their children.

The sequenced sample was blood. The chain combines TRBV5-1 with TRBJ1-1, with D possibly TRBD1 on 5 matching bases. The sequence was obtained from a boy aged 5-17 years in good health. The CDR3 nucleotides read TGCGCCAGCACCCAGACAGCGGGCACTGAAGCTTTCTTT. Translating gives CASTQTAGTEAFF.